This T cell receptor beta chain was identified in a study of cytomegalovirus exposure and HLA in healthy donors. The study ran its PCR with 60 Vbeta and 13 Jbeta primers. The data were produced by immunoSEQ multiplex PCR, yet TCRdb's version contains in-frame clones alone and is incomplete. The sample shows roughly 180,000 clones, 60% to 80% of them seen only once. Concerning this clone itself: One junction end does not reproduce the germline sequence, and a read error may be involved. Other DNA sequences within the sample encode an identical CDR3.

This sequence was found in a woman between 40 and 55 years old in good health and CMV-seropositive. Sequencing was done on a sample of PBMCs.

The CDR3 region has the DNA TGTGCCAGTACCCCGAGGGCGTACACCGAAGCTTTCTTT. This translates into CASTPRAYTEAFF. The chain employs TRBV19 and TRBJ1-1; D remains unclear. Germline V gene data show CDR1 as LNHDA and CDR2 as SQIVND (reference sequence). The CDR3 length is 13 residues.